What follows describes a single T cell receptor beta chain. This sample stems from a study of blood T cell repertoires in COVID-19. The wider study: Spain, Italy and the United States supplied samples that represented acute and convalescent COVID-19. T cells, B-cell-depleted T cells, or PBMCs provided the cDNA or gDNA that served as material.

Profiling relied on immunoSEQ multiplex PCR, and the TCRdb table lists in-frame clones only, not all of them. The table has 150,000 to 200,000 clones, around nine tenths seen once. This CDR3 spans 14 amino acids. V lost 1 base to trimming and J lost 8 bases, with 9 bases between them. The germline V gene has CDR1 SGHTA and CDR2 FQGNSA. Sequencing was done on a sample of peripheral blood. The sequence came from a human donor in a cohort sampled during active COVID-19. This chain connects TRBV7-2 to TRBJ1-6, with a possible D match to TRBD1 (5 bases). The CDR3 region has the DNA TGTGCCAGCAGCTTAGGCAGGGTCGATTCACCCCTCCACTTT. Residues: CASSLGRVDSPLHF.